This passage covers 26 T cell receptor beta chains from one sample sequenced in a study of Graves' ophthalmopathy and Graves' hyperthyroidism. Amplifying from RNA transcripts, the study obtained TCR beta CDR3 regions. First-round RT-PCR with HTBI primers preceded a second-round multiplex PCR. TCRdb processed the multiplex PCR reads anew with MiXCR; each CDR3 protein has one entry. The profile covers 600,000 to 950,000 distinct CDR3 sequences, with 40% appearing a single time and approximately 43% taken by the ten largest. Sequenced material: peripheral blood. The receptors were gathered from an adult man with Graves' ophthalmopathy.

As DNA, the CDR3 is TGTGCCACCAGTGGGCCCGGGACGGATAGCACAGATACGCAGTATTTT. Residues: CATSGPGTDSTDTQYF. The chain is built from TRBV24-1 and TRBJ2-3; D may be TRBD1 or TRBD2 (5 bases each). This CDR3 is 16 amino acids long. Germline assignment: CDR1 KGHDR and CDR2 SFDVKD. The V and J ends lost 5 bases and 0 bases respectively, with 14 bases between them.

As to this clonotype: A much more abundant neighbour one base away suggests this may be a read error. The chain uses TRBV7-9 and TRBJ2-5, with 8 positions matching TRBD1. CDR1 is SEHNR, CDR2 FQNEAQ, per germline (reference sequence). J lost 5 bases, V lost 5 bases, and 13 bases had no gene match. This CDR3 is 16 amino acids long. DNA of the CDR3: TGTGCCAGCAGCAGAGATCTTGGCAGGGGGCCTGAGACCCAGTACTTC. Protein: CASSRDLGRGPETQYF.

The V and J genes are TRBV11-1 and TRBJ2-2, with D tentatively TRBD2 (7 bases). The CDR3 is 16 amino acids. Germline V gene sequence: CDR1 SGHAT, CDR2 FQDESV (reference sequence). V shed 4 bases and J shed 11 bases, with 23 bases lying between them. The CDR3 DNA reads TGTGCCAGCAGCTCCGGCGTACGGCGGGGGCCAACCGAGCTGTTTTTT. Protein product: CASSSGVRRGPTELFF. Variable domain in full (rest from reference TRBV11-1 and TRBJ2-2): EAEVAQSPRYKITEKSQAVAFWCDPISGHATLYWYRQILGQGPELLVQFQDESVVDDSQLPKDRFSAERLKGVDSTLKIQPAELGDSAMYLCASSSGVRRGPTELFFGEGSRLTVL.

The rearrangement links TRBV10-3 to TRBJ1-5, with a weak D call TRBD1 (6 bases). The CDR3 length is 14 residues. Trimming pared 10 bases from V and 9 bases from J, leaving 22 bases between. Per germline, CDR1 ENHRY and CDR2 SYGVKD. The CDR3 here is CASAQGIVNPPQHF. The CDR3 coding sequence is TGTGCCAGTGCACAGGGTATAGTTAACCCGCCCCAGCATTTT.

This clonotype was counted ten times or more. V and J are TRBV19 and TRBJ1-5, with a tentative D call TRBD1 (6 bases). The CDR3 extends over 14 amino acids. V was cut by 6 bases and J by 6 bases, with 15 bases left in between. CDR1 LNHDA and CDR2 SQIVND come from the germline V gene (reference sequence). In DNA form, the CDR3 reads TGTGCCAGTAGCCCCGGGGGGCAAACTCAGCCCCAGCATTTT. It translates to CASSPGGQTQPQHF.

In regard to this clonotype: A much larger clone lies a single base off, so this may be a read error. The chain is built from TRBV20-1 and TRBJ1-5; the D is unclear. V lost 0 bases, J lost 12 bases, and 9 bases lay in between. This CDR3 region has 11 residues. Germline lookup yields CDR1 DFQATT and CDR2 SNEGSKA (reference sequence). The CDR3 region has the DNA TGCAGTGCTAGAGACCCGATGGACCAGCATTTT. This gives the protein CSARDPMDQHF.

With respect to this clonotype: A clone one base away is much larger, so this may be a read error. Here the CDR3 omits its conserved ending phenylalanine or tryptophan, so a read error is the likely source. V and J are TRBV20-1 and TRBJ2-7; possible D gene TRBD1, 5 bases. The germline V gene has CDR1 DFQATT and CDR2 SNEGSKA (reference sequence). The germline V and J ends were trimmed by 7 bases and 5 bases, with 12 bases remaining between them. The CDR3 contains 11 residues. The CDR3 region is CSVRVDNEQYC. The CDR3 nucleotides read TGCAGTGTTAGGGTGGACAACGAGCAGTACTGC.

The chain is built from TRBV7-9 and TRBJ2-7; the D gene could be TRBD1 or TRBD2 (6 bases each). The ends were cut back, 4 bases at V and 2 bases at J, with 18 bases in the middle. CDR3 length: 16 amino acids. Germline V gene data show CDR1 as SEHNR and CDR2 as FQNEAQ (reference sequence). The CDR3 spells CASSSGGGRVTYEQYF. The DNA for the CDR3 is TGTGCCAGCAGCTCCGGAGGGGGACGGGTTACCTACGAGCAGTACTTC.

The sample holds many counts of this clonotype. The chain links TRBV19 to TRBJ2-5; D remains unclear. Germline V gives CDR1 LNHDA, CDR2 SQIVND (reference sequence). V lost 7 bases and J 2 bases, leaving 14 bases between the germline ends. The CDR3 has 14 residues. This CDR3 reads CASNPPGRQETQYF. The CDR3 DNA sequence: TGTGCCAGTAATCCCCCGGGCAGACAAGAGACCCAGTACTTC.

Comments on this clonotype: At one boundary the junction diverges from the germline segment, which might be a read error. The chain couples TRBV7-6 to TRBJ1-4; D gene uncertain. The length of the CDR3 is 16 residues. The germline V gene has CDR1 SGHVS and CDR2 FNYEAQ. This CDR3 reads CASRLAGVSQDEKLFF. Written as DNA, the CDR3 is TGTGCCAGCCGCTTAGCTGGTGTCAGCCAGGATGAAAAACTGTTTTTT.

The chain joins TRBV11-1 to TRBJ1-5; 8 bases match TRBD1. Germline CDR1 reads SGHAT; CDR2 reads FQDESV (reference sequence). There are 19 residues in the CDR3. The junction had 12 bases not matched to a gene; V was cut back by 0 bases and J by 2 bases. DNA of the CDR3: TGTGCCAGCAGCTTAGCGATTTCGTTTACAGGGGGAGGCAATCAGCCCCAGCATTTT. Its protein product is CASSLAISFTGGGNQPQHF.

The chain employs TRBV7-2 and TRBJ1-2; 7 bases fit TRBD1. In germline, CDR1 is SGHTA, CDR2 FQGNSA. The V and J ends lost 5 bases and 7 bases, in that order; junction bases with no gene match: 7. CDR3 size: 13 residues. CDR3 sequence reads: CASSLGTDCGYTF. CDR3 bases: TGTGCCAGCAGCCTCGGGACAGACTGTGGCTACACCTTC.

This clonotype was detected only once. The rearrangement uses TRBV10-3 and TRBJ1-5; TRBD1 matches at 8 bases. The CDR3 has 13 amino acids. Trimming took 10 bases from V and 6 from J; bases not matched to a gene: 8. The germline gives CDR1 ENHRY, CDR2 SYGVKD. CDR3 in amino acids: CASFQGAGQPQHF. DNA of the CDR3: TGTGCCAGCTTTCAGGGGGCTGGTCAGCCCCAGCATTTT.

The V gene is TRBV9, the J gene TRBJ2-7; tentatively, D is TRBD1 or TRBD2 (6 bases each). The germline V gene encodes CDR1 SGDLS and CDR2 YYNGEE. Trimming removed 4 bases from V and 5 bases from J, with 22 bases in between. The CDR3 is 16 residues long. CDR3 sequence: CASSRGGGSSLNEQYF. CDR3 nucleotides: TGTGCCAGCAGCCGAGGAGGGGGGTCCTCTCTTAACGAGCAGTACTTC.

A note on this clonotype: A much bigger clone sits one base away, suggesting this may be a read error. The chain recombines TRBV19 with TRBJ1-1; D unclear. The CDR3 consists of 15 residues. In germline, CDR1 is LNHDA, CDR2 SQIVND (reference sequence). In nucleotides, the CDR3 is TGTGCCGGTAGCGGAGAGGGTTCGGGGAACACTGAAGCTTTCTTT. It translates to CAGSGEGSGNTEAFF.

J is TRBJ1-1 and V is TRBV19, with 7 bases aligning to TRBD1. There are 13 residues in the CDR3. V trimming: 3 bases; J trimming: 5 bases; junction bases outside the gene matches: 3. Germline V gene data show CDR1 as LNHDA and CDR2 as SQIVND (reference sequence). CDR3 DNA: TGTGCCAGTAGTATGACAGGGAAGACTGAAGCTTTCTTT. Its translation is CASSMTGKTEAFF.

This clonotype was recorded only once. The CDR3 does not end in the conserved phenylalanine or tryptophan, so this is likely a read error. The rearrangement links TRBV7-9 to TRBJ2-5; D perhaps matches TRBD2 (6 bases). V lost 1 base, J lost 4 bases, and 13 bases lay in between. CDR3 length equals 15 residues. The germline V gene encodes CDR1 SEHNR and CDR2 FQNEAQ (reference sequence). CDR3: CASSLGRGAGETQYV. For the CDR3, the DNA is TGTGCCAGCAGCTTAGGGAGGGGAGCGGGAGAGACCCAGTACGTC.

This clonotype was seen just once. The chain combines TRBV6-6 with TRBJ1-5; possible D gene TRBD1, 5 bases. Deletions cut 2 bases from V and 0 bases from J, with 20 bases between. Germline V gives CDR1 MNHNY, CDR2 SVGAGI (reference sequence). The CDR3 is 19 residues long. In DNA form, the CDR3 reads TGTGCCAGCAGTTACGGTGGGCCGACAGACTGGAATAGCAATCAGCCCCAGCATTTT. The encoded protein is CASSYGGPTDWNSNQPQHF.

This chain connects TRBV7-9 to TRBJ2-2; the match to TRBD2 covers 7 bases. The CDR3 spans 15 residues. In germline, CDR1 is SEHNR, CDR2 FQNEAQ (reference sequence). V shed 6 bases, J shed 6 bases, and the junction held 10 bases outside the gene matches. In DNA form, the CDR3 reads TGTGCCAGCAGTTGGGAGGGGAAGCCTCCCGGGGAGCTGTTTTTT. Translation gives CASSWEGKPPGELFF.

This clonotype was seen a few times. The chain carries TRBV7-2 and TRBJ1-6, with 10 bases that match TRBD1. CDR1 and CDR2 (germline): SGHTA, FQGNSA. The CDR3 loop spans 16 amino acids. Unmatched junction bases numbered 10, after V lost 4 bases and J lost 10 bases. In DNA, the CDR3 is TGTGCCAGCAGCTACGGAACCGGGACAGGGGAATCACCCCTCCACTTT. Translation gives CASSYGTGTGESPLHF.

The DNA of the CDR3 is TGTGCCACCGGGAGCTATGGCTACACCTTC. Amino acids: CATGSYGYTF. The rearrangement joins TRBV24-1 to TRBJ1-2, with D uncertain. The V gene lost 9 bases and the J gene lost 4 bases, with 5 bases spanning the gap. The CDR3 runs to 10 residues. Germline V lookup: CDR1 KGHDR, CDR2 SFDVKD.

This chain links TRBV10-1 with TRBJ2-3, with TRBD2 as a possible D gene (5 bases). The germline V gene has CDR1 WNHNN and CDR2 SYGVQD (reference sequence). Trimming left V 4 bases short and J 7 bases short, with 12 bases between. This CDR3 has 13 amino acids. CDR3 in amino acids: CASSVRTGNTQYF. The CDR3 bases are TGCGCCAGCAGTGTACGGACCGGGAATACGCAGTATTTT.

The genes are TRBV2 and TRBJ1-4; the D gene is possibly TRBD1 (5 bases). The CDR3 covers 13 residues. With 7 bases removed from V and 8 bases from J, the gap between germline ends came to 14 bases. Germline CDR1 and CDR2: SNHLY and FYNNEI. DNA of the CDR3: TGTGCCAGCACTGGACAAGCTCAAGAAAAACTGTTTTTT. Its translation is CASTGQAQEKLFF.

A remark on this clonotype: One end of the junction is discordant with germline, which a read error may explain. V is TRBV10-2 and J is TRBJ2-7; D possibly corresponds to TRBD1 (6 bases). CDR1 and CDR2 (germline): WSHSY, SAAADI. There are 15 residues in the CDR3. CDR3 loop: CASSEVGQRGGEQYF. The CDR3 DNA sequence: TGTGCCAGCAGTGAAGTTGGACAGAGAGGTGGCGAGCAGTACTTC.

J is TRBJ1-5 and V is TRBV20-1, with D maybe TRBD1 (6 bases). From germline, CDR1 is DFQATT and CDR2 SNEGSKA (reference sequence). Trimming removed 1 base from V and 4 bases from J, with 17 bases in between. The CDR3 consists of 16 residues. CDR3 in amino acids: CSARGLSAGANQPQHF. The DNA for the CDR3 is TGCAGTGCTAGAGGTCTCAGTGCAGGGGCGAATCAGCCCCAGCATTTT.

The chain's CDR3 is CSVERVQKYGTEAFF. DNA of the CDR3: TGCAGCGTTGAACGTGTACAGAAATATGGCACTGAAGCTTTCTTT. V gene TRBV29-1 combines with J gene TRBJ1-1; no clear D. This CDR3 has 15 residues. From germline, CDR1 is SQVTM and CDR2 ANQGSEA. V was clipped by 2 bases and J by 4 bases, with 17 bases between them.